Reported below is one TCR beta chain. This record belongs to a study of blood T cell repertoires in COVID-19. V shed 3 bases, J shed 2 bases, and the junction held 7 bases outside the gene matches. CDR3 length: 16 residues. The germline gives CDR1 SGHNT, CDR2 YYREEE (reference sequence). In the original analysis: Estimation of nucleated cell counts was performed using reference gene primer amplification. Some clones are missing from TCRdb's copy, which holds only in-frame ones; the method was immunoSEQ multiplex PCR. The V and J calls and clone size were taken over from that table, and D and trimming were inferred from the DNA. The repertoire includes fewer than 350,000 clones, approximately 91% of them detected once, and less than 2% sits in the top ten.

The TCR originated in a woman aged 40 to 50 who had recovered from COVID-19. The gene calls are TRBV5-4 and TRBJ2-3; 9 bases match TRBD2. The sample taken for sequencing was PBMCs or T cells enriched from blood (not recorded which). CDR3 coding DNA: TGTGCCAGCAGCTCCCGGCTAGCGGGACCCACAGATACGCAGTATTTT. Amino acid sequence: CASSSRLAGPTDTQYF.